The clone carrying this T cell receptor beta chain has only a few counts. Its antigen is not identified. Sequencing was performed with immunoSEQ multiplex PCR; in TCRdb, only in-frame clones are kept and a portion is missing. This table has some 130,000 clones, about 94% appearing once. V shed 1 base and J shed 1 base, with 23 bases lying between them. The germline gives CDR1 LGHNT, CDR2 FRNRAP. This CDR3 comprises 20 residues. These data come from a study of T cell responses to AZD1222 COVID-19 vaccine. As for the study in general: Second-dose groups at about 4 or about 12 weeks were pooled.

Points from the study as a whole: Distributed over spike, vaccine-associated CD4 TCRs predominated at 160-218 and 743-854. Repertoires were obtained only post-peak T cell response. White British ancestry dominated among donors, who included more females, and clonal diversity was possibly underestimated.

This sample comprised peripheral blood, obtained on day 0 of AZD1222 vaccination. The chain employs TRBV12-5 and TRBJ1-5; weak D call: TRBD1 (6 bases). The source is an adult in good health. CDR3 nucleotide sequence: TGTGCTAGTGGTTTGGAACACAAGACAAAGGGGGGACGGAGCAATCAGCCCCAGCATTTT. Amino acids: CASGLEHKTKGGRSNQPQHF.